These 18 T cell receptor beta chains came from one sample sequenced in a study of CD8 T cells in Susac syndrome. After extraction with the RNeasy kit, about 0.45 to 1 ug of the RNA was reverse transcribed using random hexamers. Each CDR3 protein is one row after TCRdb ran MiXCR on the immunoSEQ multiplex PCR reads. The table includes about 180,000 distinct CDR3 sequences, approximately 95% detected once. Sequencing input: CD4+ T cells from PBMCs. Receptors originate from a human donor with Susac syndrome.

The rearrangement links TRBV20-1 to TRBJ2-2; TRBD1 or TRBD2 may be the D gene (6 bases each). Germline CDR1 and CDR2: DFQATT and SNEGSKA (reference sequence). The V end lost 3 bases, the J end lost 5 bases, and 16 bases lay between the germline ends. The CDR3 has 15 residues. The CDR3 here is CSARGGAGVTGELFF. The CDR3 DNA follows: TGCAGTGCTAGGGGGGGCGCGGGCGTTACCGGGGAGCTGTTTTTT.

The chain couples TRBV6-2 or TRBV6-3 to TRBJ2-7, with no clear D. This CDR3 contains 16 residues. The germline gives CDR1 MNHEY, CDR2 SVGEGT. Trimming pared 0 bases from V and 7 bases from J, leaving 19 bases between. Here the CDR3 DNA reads TGTGCCAGCAGTTACTCGAATCAAGTTCCTACCTGGGAGCAGTACTTC. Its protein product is CASSYSNQVPTWEQYF.

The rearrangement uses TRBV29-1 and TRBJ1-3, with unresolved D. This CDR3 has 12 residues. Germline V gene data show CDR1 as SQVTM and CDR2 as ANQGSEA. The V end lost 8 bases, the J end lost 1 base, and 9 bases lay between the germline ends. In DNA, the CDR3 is TGCAGCTATAGGAGTTCTGGAAACACCATATATTTT. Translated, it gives CSYRSSGNTIYF.

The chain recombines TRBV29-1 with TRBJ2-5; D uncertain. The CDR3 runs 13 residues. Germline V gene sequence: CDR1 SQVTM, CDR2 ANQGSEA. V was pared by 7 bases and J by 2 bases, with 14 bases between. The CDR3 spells CSASRSLQETQYF. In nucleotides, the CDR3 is TGCAGCGCCTCCCGGTCACTTCAAGAGACCCAGTACTTC.

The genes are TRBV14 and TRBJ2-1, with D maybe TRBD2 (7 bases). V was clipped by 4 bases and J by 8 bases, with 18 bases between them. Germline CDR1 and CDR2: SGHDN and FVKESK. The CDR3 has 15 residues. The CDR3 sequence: CASSPREGGGYEQFF. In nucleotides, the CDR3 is TGTGCCAGCAGCCCCCGAGAGGGGGGGGGCTATGAGCAGTTCTTC.

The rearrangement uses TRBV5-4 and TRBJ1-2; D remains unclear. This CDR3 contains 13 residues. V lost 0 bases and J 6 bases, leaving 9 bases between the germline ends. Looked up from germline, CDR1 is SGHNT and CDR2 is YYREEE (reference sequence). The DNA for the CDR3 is TGTGCCAGCAGCTTGGATCCGGGAGATGGCTACACCTTC. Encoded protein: CASSLDPGDGYTF.

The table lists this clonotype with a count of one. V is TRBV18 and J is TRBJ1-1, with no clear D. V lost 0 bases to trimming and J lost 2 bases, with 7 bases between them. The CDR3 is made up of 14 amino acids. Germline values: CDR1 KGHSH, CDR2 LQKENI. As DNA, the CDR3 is TGTGCCAGCTCACCACCGGGCAGCAACACTGAAGCTTTCTTT. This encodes CASSPPGSNTEAFF.

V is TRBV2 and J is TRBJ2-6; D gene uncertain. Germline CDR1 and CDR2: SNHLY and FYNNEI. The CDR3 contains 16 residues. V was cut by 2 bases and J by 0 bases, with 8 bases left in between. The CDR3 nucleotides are TGTGCCAGCAGTGAACAGCCACACTCTGGGGCCAACGTCCTGACTTTC. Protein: CASSEQPHSGANVLTF.

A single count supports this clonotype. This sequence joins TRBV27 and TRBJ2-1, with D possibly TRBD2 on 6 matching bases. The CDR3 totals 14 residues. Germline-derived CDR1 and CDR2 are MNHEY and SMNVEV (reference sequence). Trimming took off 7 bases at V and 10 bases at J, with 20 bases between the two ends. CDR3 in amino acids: CASTPTQVAGEQFF. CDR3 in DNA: TGTGCCAGCACCCCAACGCAGGTGGCGGGGGAGCAGTTCTTC.

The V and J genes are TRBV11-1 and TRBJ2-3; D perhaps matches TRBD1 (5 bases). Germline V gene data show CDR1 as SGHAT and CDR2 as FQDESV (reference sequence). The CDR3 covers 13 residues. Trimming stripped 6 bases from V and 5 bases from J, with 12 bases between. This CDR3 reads CASRQSQGDTQYF. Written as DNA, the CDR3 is TGTGCCAGCAGGCAAAGCCAGGGAGATACGCAGTATTTT.

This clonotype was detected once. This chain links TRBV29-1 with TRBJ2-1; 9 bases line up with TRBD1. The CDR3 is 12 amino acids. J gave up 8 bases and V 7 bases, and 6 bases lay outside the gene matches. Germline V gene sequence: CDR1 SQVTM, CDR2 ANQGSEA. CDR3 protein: CSAGQGSHEQFF. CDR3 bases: TGCAGCGCGGGACAGGGCTCCCATGAGCAGTTCTTC.

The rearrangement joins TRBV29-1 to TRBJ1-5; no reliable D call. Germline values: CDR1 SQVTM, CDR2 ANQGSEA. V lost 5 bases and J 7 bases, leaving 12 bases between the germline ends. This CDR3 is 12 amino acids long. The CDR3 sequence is CSVSAANQPQHF. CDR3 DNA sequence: TGCAGCGTTTCGGCAGCCAACCAGCCCCAGCATTTT.

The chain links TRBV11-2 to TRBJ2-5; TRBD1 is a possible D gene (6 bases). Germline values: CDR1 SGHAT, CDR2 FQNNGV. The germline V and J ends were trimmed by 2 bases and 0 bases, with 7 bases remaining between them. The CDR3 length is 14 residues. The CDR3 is CASSLRQDQETQYF. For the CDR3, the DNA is TGTGCCAGCAGCTTAAGACAGGACCAAGAGACCCAGTACTTC.

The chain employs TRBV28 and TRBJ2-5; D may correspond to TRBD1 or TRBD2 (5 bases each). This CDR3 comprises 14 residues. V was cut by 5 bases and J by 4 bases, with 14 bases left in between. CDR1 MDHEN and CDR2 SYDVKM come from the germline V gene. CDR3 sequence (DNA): TGTGCCAGCAGTGGGACCGCCCGAGGAGAGACCCAGTACTTC. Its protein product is CASSGTARGETQYF.

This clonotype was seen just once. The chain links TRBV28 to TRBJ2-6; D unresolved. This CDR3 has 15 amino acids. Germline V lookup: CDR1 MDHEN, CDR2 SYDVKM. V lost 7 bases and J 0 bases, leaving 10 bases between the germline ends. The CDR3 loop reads CASKGSDSGANVLTF. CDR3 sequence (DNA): TGTGCCAGCAAAGGGTCCGACTCTGGGGCCAACGTCCTGACTTTC. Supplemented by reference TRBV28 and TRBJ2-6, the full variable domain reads DVKVTQSSRYLVKRTGEKVFLECVQDMDHENMFWYRQDPGLGLRLIYFSYDVKMKEKGDIPEGYSVSREKKERFSLILESASTNQTSMYLCASKGSDSGANVLTFGAGSRLTVL.

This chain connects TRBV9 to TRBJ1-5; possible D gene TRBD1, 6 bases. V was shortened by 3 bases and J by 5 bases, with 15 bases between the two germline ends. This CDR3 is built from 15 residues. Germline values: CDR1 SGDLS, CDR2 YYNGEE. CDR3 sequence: CASSATGRRDQPQHF. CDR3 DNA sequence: TGTGCCAGCAGCGCAACAGGGCGGAGGGATCAGCCCCAGCATTTT.

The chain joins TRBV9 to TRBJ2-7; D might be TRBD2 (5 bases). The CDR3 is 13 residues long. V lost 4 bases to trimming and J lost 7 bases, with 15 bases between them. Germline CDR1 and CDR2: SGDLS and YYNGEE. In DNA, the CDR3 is TGTGCCAGCAGCCTGGATCCGGGATGGGAGCAGTACTTC. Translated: CASSLDPGWEQYF.

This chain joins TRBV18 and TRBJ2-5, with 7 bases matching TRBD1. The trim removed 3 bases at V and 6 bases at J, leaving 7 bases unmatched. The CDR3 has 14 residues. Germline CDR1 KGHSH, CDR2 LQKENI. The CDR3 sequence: CASSPRQGGKTQYF. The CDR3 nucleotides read TGTGCCAGCTCACCGCGACAGGGTGGGAAGACCCAGTACTTC. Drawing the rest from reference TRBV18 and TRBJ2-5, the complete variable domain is NAGVMQNPRHLVRRRGQEARLRCSPMKGHSHVYWYRQLPEEGLKFMVYLQKENIIDESGMPKERFSAEFPKEGPSILRIQQVVRGDSAAYFCASSPRQGGKTQYFGPGTRLLVL.